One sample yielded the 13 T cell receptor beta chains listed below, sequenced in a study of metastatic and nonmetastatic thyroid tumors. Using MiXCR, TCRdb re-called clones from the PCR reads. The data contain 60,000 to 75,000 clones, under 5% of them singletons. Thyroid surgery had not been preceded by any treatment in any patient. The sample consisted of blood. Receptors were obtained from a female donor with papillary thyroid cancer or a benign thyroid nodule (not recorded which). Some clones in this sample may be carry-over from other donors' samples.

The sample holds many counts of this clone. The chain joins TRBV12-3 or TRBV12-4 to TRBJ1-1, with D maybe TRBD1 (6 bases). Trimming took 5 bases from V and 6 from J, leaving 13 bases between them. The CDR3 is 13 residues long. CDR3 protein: CASSPTGFAEAFF. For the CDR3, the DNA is TGTGCCAGCAGTCCTACAGGGTTCGCTGAAGCTTTCTTT.

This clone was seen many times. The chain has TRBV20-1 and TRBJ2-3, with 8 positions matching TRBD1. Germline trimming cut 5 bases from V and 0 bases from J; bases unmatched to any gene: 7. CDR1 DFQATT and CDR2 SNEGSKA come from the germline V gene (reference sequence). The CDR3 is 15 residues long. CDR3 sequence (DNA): TGCAGTGCTGGCGGACAGGGCTCTAGCACAGATACGCAGTATTTT. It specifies CSAGGQGSSTDTQYF.

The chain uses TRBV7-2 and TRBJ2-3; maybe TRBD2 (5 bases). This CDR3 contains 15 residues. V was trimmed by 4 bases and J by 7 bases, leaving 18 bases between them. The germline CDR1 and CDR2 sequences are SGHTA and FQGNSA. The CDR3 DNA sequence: TGTACCAGCAGCTCTCCCGGACTGCTCAGGCATACGCAGTATTTT. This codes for CTSSSPGLLRHTQYF.

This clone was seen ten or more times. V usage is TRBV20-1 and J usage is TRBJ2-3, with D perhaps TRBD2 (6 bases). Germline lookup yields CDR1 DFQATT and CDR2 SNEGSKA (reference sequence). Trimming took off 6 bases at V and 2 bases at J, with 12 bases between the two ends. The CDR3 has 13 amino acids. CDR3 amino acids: CSASGTFTDTQYF. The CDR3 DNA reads TGCAGTGCCTCAGGGACTTTCACAGATACGCAGTATTTT.

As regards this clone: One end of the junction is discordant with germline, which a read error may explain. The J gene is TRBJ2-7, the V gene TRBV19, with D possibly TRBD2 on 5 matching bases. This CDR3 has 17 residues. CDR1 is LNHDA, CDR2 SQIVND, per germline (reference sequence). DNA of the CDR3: TGTGCCAGTAGTCGGCCCCCGAGGGTAGGAGAGTCCTACGAGCAATACTTC. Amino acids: CASSRPPRVGESYEQYF.

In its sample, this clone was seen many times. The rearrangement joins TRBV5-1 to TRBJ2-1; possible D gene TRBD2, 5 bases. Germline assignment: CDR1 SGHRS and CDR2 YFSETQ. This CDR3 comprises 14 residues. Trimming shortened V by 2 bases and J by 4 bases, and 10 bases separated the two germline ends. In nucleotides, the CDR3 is TGCGCCAGCAGCTTACGGACTCCTTACAATGAGCAGTTCTTC. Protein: CASSLRTPYNEQFF.

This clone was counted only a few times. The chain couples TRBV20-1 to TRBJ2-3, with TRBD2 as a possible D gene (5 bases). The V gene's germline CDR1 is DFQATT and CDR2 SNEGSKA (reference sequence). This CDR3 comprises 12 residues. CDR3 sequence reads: CGTRERVVTQYF. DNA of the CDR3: TGCGGTACTAGAGAAAGGGTTGTTACGCAGTATTTT.

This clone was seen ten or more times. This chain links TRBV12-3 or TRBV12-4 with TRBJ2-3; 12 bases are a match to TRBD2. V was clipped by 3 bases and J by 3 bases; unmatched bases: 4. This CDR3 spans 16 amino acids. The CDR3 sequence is CASSFLTSGRTDTQYF. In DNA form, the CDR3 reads TGTGCCAGCAGTTTCTTGACTAGCGGGAGAACAGATACGCAGTATTTT.

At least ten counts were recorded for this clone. The DNA of the CDR3 is TGTGCCAGCAGTTTTCTATCAAGTGGAAACACCATATATTTT. This sequence encodes CASSFLSSGNTIYF. This chain links TRBV28 with TRBJ1-3; D is unresolved. CDR1 and CDR2 from the germline V gene are MDHEN and SYDVKM. The CDR3 runs 14 residues. V dropped 3 bases and J dropped 3 bases, with 9 bases sitting between them.

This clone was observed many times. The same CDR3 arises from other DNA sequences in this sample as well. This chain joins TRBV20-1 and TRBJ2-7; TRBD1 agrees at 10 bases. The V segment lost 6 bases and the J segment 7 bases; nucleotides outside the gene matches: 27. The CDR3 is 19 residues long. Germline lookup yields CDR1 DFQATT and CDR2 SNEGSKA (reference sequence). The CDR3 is CSAVQRGTGAPVSTREQYF. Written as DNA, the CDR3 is TGCAGTGCCGTGCAACGAGGGACAGGGGCCCCGGTATCTACGAGGGAGCAGTACTTC.

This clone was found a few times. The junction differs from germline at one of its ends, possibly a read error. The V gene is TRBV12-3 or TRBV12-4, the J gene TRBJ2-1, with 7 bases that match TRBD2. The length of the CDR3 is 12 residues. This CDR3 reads CASNPSGHEPLF. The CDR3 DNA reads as TGTGCCAGCAACCCTAGCGGCCATGAGCCGTTATTC.

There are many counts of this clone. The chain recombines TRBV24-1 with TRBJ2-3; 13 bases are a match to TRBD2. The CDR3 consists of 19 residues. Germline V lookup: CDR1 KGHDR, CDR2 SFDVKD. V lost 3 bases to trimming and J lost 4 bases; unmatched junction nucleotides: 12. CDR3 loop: CATSDRSPLAGGPSDTQYF. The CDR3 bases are TGTGCCACCAGTGATCGGTCCCCACTAGCGGGAGGGCCATCAGATACGCAGTATTTT.

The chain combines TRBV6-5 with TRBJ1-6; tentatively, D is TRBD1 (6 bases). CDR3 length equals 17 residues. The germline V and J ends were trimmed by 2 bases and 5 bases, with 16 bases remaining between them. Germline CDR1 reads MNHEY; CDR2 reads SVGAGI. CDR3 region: CASSYPQAGGHNSPLHF. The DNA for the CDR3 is TGTGCCAGCAGTTACCCCCAGGCGGGGGGGCATAATTCACCCCTCCACTTT.